The 26 T cell receptor beta chains below all came from one sample that was sequenced in a study of T cell repertoires in cytomegalovirus infection. TCRdb recomputed calls from the reads with MiXCR, one row per CDR3 protein. The top ten hold 17% of the sample, which has just under 500,000 distinct CDR3 sequences, more than 30% seen once. Their antigens are not known. The sequenced sample was cultured PBMCs, obtained from culture after CMV antigen stimulation. These receptor sequences come from a human donor in good health (CMV status not recorded). Some clones in this sample may be carry-over from other donors' samples.

V usage is TRBV11-2 and J usage is TRBJ2-3, with a weak D call TRBD2 (5 bases). The V gene's germline CDR1 is SGHAT and CDR2 FQNNGV. The V end was cut by 6 bases, the J end by 4 bases, with 26 bases between. This CDR3 comprises 18 residues. CDR3 nucleotide sequence: TGTGCCAGCAGGCCCTCCCCTAGCAAGTCCGGTCAAGCAGATACGCAGTATTTT. Translation: CASRPSPSKSGQADTQYF.

The chain has TRBV6-5 and TRBJ1-5, with unresolved D. The V end was cut by 0 bases, the J end by 3 bases, with 9 bases between. Germline CDR1 and CDR2: MNHEY and SVGAGI. The CDR3 consists of 15 residues. CDR3 DNA: TGTGCCAGCAGTTACTCGAGGGCAGACAATCAGCCCCAGCATTTT. Encoded protein: CASSYSRADNQPQHF.

A remark on this clonotype: The junction shows a germline mismatch at one end, possibly a read error. This chain joins TRBV12-3 or TRBV12-4 and TRBJ1-2; D is perhaps TRBD1 (6 bases). This CDR3 has 14 residues. The CDR3 loop is CASGLGVQGRGYTF. The CDR3 coding sequence is TGTGCCAGCGGTTTGGGGGTTCAGGGGCGTGGCTACACCTTC.

The table lists this clonotype with a few counts. This chain links TRBV7-8 with TRBJ1-2; no firm D call. Trimming took off 2 bases at V and 2 bases at J, with 9 bases between the two ends. Germline V gene data show CDR1 as SGHVS and CDR2 as FQNEAQ. There are 14 residues in the CDR3. The CDR3 sequence: CASSLNSRNYGYTF. The CDR3 DNA reads TGTGCCAGCAGCTTAAATTCCAGGAACTATGGCTACACCTTC.

This clonotype was counted ten times or more. The rearrangement uses TRBV6-1 and TRBJ1-1, with TRBD1 identical over 7 bases. The CDR3 runs to 14 residues. CDR1 is MNHNS, CDR2 SASEGT, per germline. The V and J ends lost 4 bases and 1 base, in that order; junction bases with no gene match: 3. Here the CDR3 reads CASSATGRNTEAFF. The CDR3 DNA follows: TGTGCCAGCAGTGCGACAGGGAGGAACACTGAAGCTTTCTTT.

V usage is TRBV15 and J usage is TRBJ2-2; D remains unclear. From germline, CDR1 is LNHNV and CDR2 YYDKDF (reference sequence). The V gene lost 2 bases and the J gene lost 5 bases, with 6 bases spanning the gap. This CDR3 has 13 amino acids. CDR3 sequence reads: CATSRHGTGELFF. CDR3 nucleotide sequence: TGTGCCACCAGCAGACATGGGACCGGGGAGCTGTTTTTT.

The chain has TRBV19 and TRBJ2-7; TRBD2 is a possible D gene (5 bases). V was shortened by 3 bases and J by 6 bases, with 15 bases between the two germline ends. CDR1 is LNHDA, CDR2 SQIVND, per germline (reference sequence). The CDR3 runs 14 residues. The CDR3 spells CASSISGRAAEQYV. In nucleotides, the CDR3 is TGTGCCAGTAGTATCTCGGGAAGAGCGGCCGAGCAGTACGTC.

This rearrangement joins TRBV7-9 to TRBJ2-7; 9 bases map to TRBD2. There are 13 residues in the CDR3. From germline, CDR1 is SEHNR and CDR2 FQNEAQ (reference sequence). V trimming: 5 bases; J trimming: 3 bases; junction bases outside the gene matches: 2. The CDR3, as DNA: TGTGCCAGCAGCCGGACTAGCGTCTACGAGCAGTACTTC. This codes for CASSRTSVYEQYF.

The chain uses TRBV24-1 and TRBJ2-2, with 8 bases identical to TRBD2. From germline, CDR1 is KGHDR and CDR2 SFDVKD. J lost 7 bases, V lost 3 bases, and 6 bases had no gene match. This CDR3 spans 15 amino acids. The CDR3 reads CATSDRTSSGGELFF. The CDR3 DNA reads as TGTGCCACCAGTGATAGGACTAGCTCCGGCGGGGAGCTGTTTTTT.

The chain links TRBV6-5 to TRBJ2-1; TRBD2 might be the D (6 bases). Germline loops: CDR1 MNHEY, CDR2 SVGAGI. The CDR3 is 16 amino acids. V lost 5 bases to trimming and J lost 3 bases, with 17 bases between them. The CDR3 DNA follows: TGTGCCAGCAGTACCAATATAGCGGAGATCTACAATGAGCAGTTCTTC. Protein: CASSTNIAEIYNEQFF.

This clonotype was seen more than once but under ten times. The chain combines TRBV25-1 with TRBJ1-1, with TRBD1 identical over 7 bases. J gave up 0 bases and V 5 bases, and 3 bases lay outside the gene matches. This CDR3 has 14 residues. Looked up from germline, CDR1 is MGHDK and CDR2 is SYGVNS. CDR3 DNA: TGTGCCAGCAGTACCGGGACAGTGAACACTGAAGCTTTCTTT. Residues: CASSTGTVNTEAFF. The whole variable domain, filled in from reference TRBV25-1 and TRBJ1-1, reads EADIYQTPRYLVIGTGKKITLECSQTMGHDKMYWYQQDPGMELHLIHYSYGVNSTEKGDLSSESTVSRIRTEHFPLTLESARPSHTSQYLCASSTGTVNTEAFFGQGTRLTVV.

This clonotype was counted between two and nine times. The V and J genes are TRBV6-1 and TRBJ1-2; 10 bases align to TRBD1. With 6 bases clipped from V and 3 bases from J, the junction kept 4 bases outside the gene matches. This CDR3 is built from 14 residues. Germline V gene data show CDR1 as MNHNS and CDR2 as SASEGT. The CDR3 loop reads CASRRDRGHYGYTF. CDR3 bases: TGTGCCAGCAGAAGGGACAGGGGTCACTATGGCTACACCTTC.

This clonotype was counted once. V gene TRBV4-1 combines with J gene TRBJ2-1; no reliable D call. Germline lookup yields CDR1 MGHRA and CDR2 YSYEKL. This CDR3 has 15 residues. V lost 0 bases and J lost 8, with 14 bases in between. Here the CDR3 DNA reads TGCGCCAGCAGCCAAGACGACCTTAACCAGGATGAGCAGTTCTTC. It yields the protein CASSQDDLNQDEQFF.

The V and J genes are TRBV11-2 and TRBJ2-7; D remains ambiguous. V lost 7 bases to trimming and J lost 2 bases, with 18 bases between them. The CDR3 spans 15 residues. CDR1 and CDR2 from the germline V gene are SGHAT and FQNNGV. The CDR3 reads CASNDRVDLPYEQYF. Written as DNA, the CDR3 is TGTGCCAGCAATGACCGGGTGGATCTACCCTACGAGCAGTACTTC.

This chain uses TRBV7-2 with TRBJ1-2; 8 positions agree with TRBD1. From germline, CDR1 is SGHTA and CDR2 FQGNSA. The J segment lost 8 bases and the V segment lost 5 bases, leaving 4 bases of the junction unmatched. The CDR3 length is 12 residues. CDR3 sequence reads: CASSRQGHGYTF. DNA for the CDR3: TGTGCCAGCAGCCGACAGGGGCACGGCTACACCTTC. The full variable domain, rest sourced from reference TRBV7-2 and TRBJ1-2, is GAGVSQSPSNKVTEKGKDVELRCDPISGHTALYWYRQSLGQGLEFLIYFQGNSAPDKSGLPSDRFSAERTGGSVSTLTIQRTQQEDSAVYLCASSRQGHGYTFGSGTRLTVV.

This clonotype has a handful of counts. The rearrangement joins TRBV12-3 or TRBV12-4 to TRBJ2-7; TRBD1 agrees at 8 bases. The CDR3 sequence is 14 residues long. Trimming at V came to 3 bases and at J to 6 bases, leaving 7 bases not matched to a gene. Written as DNA, the CDR3 is TGTGCCAGCAGTTTGAGGACAGGGAAAAGCGAGCAGTACGTC. Its translation is CASSLRTGKSEQYV.

This clonotype was seen only a few times. The chain employs TRBV7-2 and TRBJ1-2; D unclear. V lost 5 bases and J lost 6, with 16 bases in between. This CDR3 is built from 14 residues. CDR1 SGHTA and CDR2 FQGNSA come from the germline V gene. This CDR3 is CASSTSTVLNGYTF. DNA of the CDR3: TGTGCCAGCAGCACAAGCACGGTCCTCAATGGCTACACCTTC. The full variable domain, with the rest looked up from reference TRBV7-2 and TRBJ1-2, is GAGVSQSPSNKVTEKGKDVELRCDPISGHTALYWYRQSLGQGLEFLIYFQGNSAPDKSGLPSDRFSAERTGGSVSTLTIQRTQQEDSAVYLCASSTSTVLNGYTFGSGTRLTVV.

The chain couples TRBV7-9 to TRBJ2-2, with D tentatively TRBD1 or TRBD2 (7 bases each). This CDR3 spans 15 amino acids. Trimming stripped 4 bases from V and 5 bases from J, with 14 bases between. The germline V gene has CDR1 SEHNR and CDR2 FQNEAQ (reference sequence). The chain's CDR3 is CASSSTRGGTGELFF. CDR3 nucleotides: TGTGCCAGCAGCTCGACCAGGGGGGGAACCGGGGAGCTGTTTTTT.

The chain uses TRBV5-6 and TRBJ1-1; tentatively, D is TRBD1 (5 bases). This CDR3 is 15 amino acids long. Germline loops: CDR1 SGHDT, CDR2 YYEEEE. Between the trimmed V and J ends, which lost 3 bases and 3 bases, there was a span of 15 bases. CDR3 DNA: TGTGCCAGCAGCTCCCTATCGGGACGGTACACTGAAGCTTTCTTT. It encodes CASSSLSGRYTEAFF.

This chain connects TRBV6-1 to TRBJ2-5; perhaps TRBD1 as D (5 bases). Deletions cut 0 bases from V and 9 bases from J, with 8 bases between. This CDR3 is 12 amino acids long. Germline V gives CDR1 MNHNS, CDR2 SASEGT. Here the CDR3 reads CASSEASRAQYF. In DNA form, the CDR3 reads TGTGCCAGCAGTGAAGCGAGCAGGGCCCAGTACTTC.

This clonotype was seen only a few times. The chain combines TRBV4-3 with TRBJ2-7, with D tentatively TRBD1 (5 bases). The V gene lost 0 bases and the J gene lost 0 bases, with 15 bases spanning the gap. The CDR3 spans 17 residues. CDR1 is LGHNA and CDR2 is YSLEER in the germline V gene. CDR3: CASSQDHWAGRSYEQYF. DNA of the CDR3: TGCGCCAGCAGCCAAGATCATTGGGCAGGGCGCTCCTACGAGCAGTACTTC.

The chain links TRBV24-1 to TRBJ2-3, with TRBD1 matching 8 bases. Germline lookup yields CDR1 KGHDR and CDR2 SFDVKD. The trim removed 1 base at V and 0 bases at J, leaving 2 bases unmatched. This CDR3 contains 16 residues. The CDR3 sequence: CATSDLRQGSTDTQYF. Written as DNA, the CDR3 is TGTGCCACCAGTGATTTAAGACAGGGGAGCACAGATACGCAGTATTTT.

The sample holds a few counts of this clonotype. The chain joins TRBV7-9 to TRBJ1-2; D is perhaps TRBD1 (5 bases). Per germline, CDR1 SEHNR and CDR2 FQNEAQ (reference sequence). Trimming pared 7 bases from V and 2 bases from J, leaving 11 bases between. The CDR3 length is 13 residues. CDR3 nucleotide sequence: TGTGCCAGCACTCCGGGGCAGAACTATGGCTACACCTTC. Translation: CASTPGQNYGYTF.

The V gene is TRBV6-8, the J gene TRBJ2-7, with 9 positions matching TRBD2. Germline V CDR1 and CDR2: MNHGY, SAAAGT. CDR3 length: 17 residues. J lost 2 bases, V lost 4 bases, and 12 bases had no gene match. CDR3 DNA sequence: TGTGCCAGCAGTTCGGTAGCGGGAGAACGAGGAGCCTACGAGCAGTACTTC. Translating gives CASSSVAGERGAYEQYF.

J is TRBJ1-1 and V is TRBV7-8; 7 bases align to TRBD1. Germline CDR1 is SGHVS and CDR2 is FQNEAQ. The CDR3 loop spans 13 amino acids. J gave up 5 bases and V 5 bases, and 5 bases lay outside the gene matches. The CDR3 spells CASSPGGWTEAFF. CDR3 nucleotide sequence: TGTGCCAGCAGCCCAGGGGGATGGACTGAAGCTTTCTTT.

The chain recombines TRBV5-1 with TRBJ2-4; possible D gene TRBD2, 6 bases. V lost 1 base and J lost 4, with 12 bases in between. Germline CDR1 is SGHRS and CDR2 is YFSETQ. There are 15 residues in the CDR3. CDR3 protein: CASSLWDSDKNIQYF. The CDR3 nucleotides read TGCGCCAGCAGCTTGTGGGACTCGGATAAAAACATTCAGTACTTC. The complete variable domain, with remaining parts taken from reference TRBV5-1 and TRBJ2-4, reads KAGVTQTPRYLIKTRGQQVTLSCSPISGHRSVSWYQQTPGQGLQFLFEYFSETQRNKGNFPGRFSGRQFSNSRSEMNVSTLELGDSALYLCASSLWDSDKNIQYFGAGTRLSVL.